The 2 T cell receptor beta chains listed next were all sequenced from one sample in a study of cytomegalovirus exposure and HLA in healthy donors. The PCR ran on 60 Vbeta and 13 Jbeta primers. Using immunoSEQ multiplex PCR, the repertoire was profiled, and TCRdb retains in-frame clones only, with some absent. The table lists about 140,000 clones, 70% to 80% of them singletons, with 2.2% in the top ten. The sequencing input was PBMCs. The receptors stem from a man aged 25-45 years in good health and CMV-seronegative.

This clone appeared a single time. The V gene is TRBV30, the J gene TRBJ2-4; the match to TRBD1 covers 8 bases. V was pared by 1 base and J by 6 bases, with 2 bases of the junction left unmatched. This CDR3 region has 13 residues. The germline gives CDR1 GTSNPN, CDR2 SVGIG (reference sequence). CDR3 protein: CAWSATGANIQYF. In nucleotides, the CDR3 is TGTGCCTGGAGTGCGACAGGGGCAAACATTCAGTACTTC.

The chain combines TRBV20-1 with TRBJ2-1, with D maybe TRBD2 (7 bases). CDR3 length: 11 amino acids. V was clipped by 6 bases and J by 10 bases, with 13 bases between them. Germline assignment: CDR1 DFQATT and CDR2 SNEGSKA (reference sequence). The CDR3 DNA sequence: TGCAGTGCCCCAGGGGAGGGAGAGCAGTTCTTC. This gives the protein CSAPGEGEQFF.